The 22 T cell receptor beta chains below come from one sample, sequenced in a study of molecular identifiers for immune sequencing clone quantification (dated by TCRdb to between 2017 and 2018). The library came from PCR. Sequencing instrument: Illumina HiSeq 4000. TCRdb handled the public reads itself, with Q25 trimming in fastp and clone calling in MiXCR, and kept productive beta chains. Rows merge per CDR3 protein into single entries with the most common DNA and genes. The sample table contains 50,000 to 70,000 distinct CDR3 sequences; only one count was recorded for approximately 17% of them. The ten largest account for under 2% of the sample. Sequenced input: naive CD8+ T cells from blood, with Jurkat cell RNA spiked in. Read against the paper, the sample's cell subset or site label means: FACS-sorted CD8+CD4-CCR7+CD45RA+ naive T cells. Receptors were obtained from a human donor in good health. Some libraries in this study had Jurkat cell RNA spiked in.

This clonotype has ten or more counts. For the CDR3, the DNA is TGTGCCAGCAGACCTGCCGGGACAGGGTCCGGAAAACTGTTTTTT. It specifies CASRPAGTGSGKLFF. The gene calls are TRBV6-5 and TRBJ1-4, with 9 nucleotides matching TRBD1. CDR3 size: 15 residues. CDR1 and CDR2 from the germline V gene are MNHEY and SVGAGI. V lost 6 bases, J lost 10 bases, and 12 bases stayed unmatched.

This clonotype was seen a few times. The chain employs TRBV12-3 or TRBV12-4 and TRBJ2-1; TRBD2 aligns across 9 bases. V lost 5 bases and J lost 7; bases outside the gene matches: 9. This CDR3 spans 15 amino acids. In DNA form, the CDR3 reads TGTGCCAGCAGTCAGTTAGCGGGAGTAATGAATGAGCAGTTCTTC. Translated, it gives CASSQLAGVMNEQFF.

The sample holds a few counts of this clonotype. One base away lies a much larger clone, so this may be a sequencing read error. The chain couples TRBV9 to TRBJ2-1; D gene ambiguous. V was clipped by 0 bases and J by 8 bases, with 12 bases between them. The germline V gene encodes CDR1 SGDLS and CDR2 YYNGEE. The CDR3 has 14 amino acids. The CDR3 DNA reads TGTGCCAGCAGCGTAGGACGGGTCTTCGATGAGCAGTTCTTC. Translated: CASSVGRVFDEQFF.

A few counts support this clonotype. A much more abundant neighbour one base away suggests this may be a read error. The rearrangement joins TRBV6-6 to TRBJ2-7, with D uncertain. In germline, CDR1 is MNHNY, CDR2 SVGAGI (reference sequence). This CDR3 region has 12 residues. Here the CDR3 DNA reads TGTGCCAGCGGACCCACTTCCTACGGGCAGTACTTC. Translation: CASGPTSYGQYF.

This clonotype was recorded many times. The chain is built from TRBV27 and TRBJ1-1; D may be TRBD1 (5 bases). V was clipped by 6 bases and J by 0 bases, with 20 bases between them. The germline CDR1 and CDR2 sequences are MNHEY and SMNVEV (reference sequence). CDR3 length equals 17 residues. CDR3 DNA: TGTGCCAGCAGCCCAGGGACTCTTAGAGGGATGAACACTGAAGCTTTCTTT. Amino acids: CASSPGTLRGMNTEAFF.

With respect to this clonotype: Since a much larger clone is just one base distant, this may be a read error. The chain recombines TRBV7-9 with TRBJ1-6; D call uncertain. This CDR3 is built from 14 residues. Germline CDR1 is SEHNR and CDR2 is FQNEAQ (reference sequence). CDR3 in amino acids: CASRLASVNSPLHF. CDR3 DNA: TGTGCCAGCCGCTTAGCCAGCGTTAATTCACCCCTCCACTTT.

This clonotype has at least ten counts. The chain uses TRBV30 and TRBJ1-1; no firm D call. Germline V lookup: CDR1 GTSNPN, CDR2 SVGIG (reference sequence). This CDR3 is 14 amino acids long. The V gene lost 0 bases and the J gene lost 0 bases, with 8 bases spanning the gap. The DNA for the CDR3 is TGTGCCTGGAGTGTACTGGCGGTGAACACTGAAGCTTTCTTT. Residues: CAWSVLAVNTEAFF.

About this clonotype itself: The conserved phenylalanine or tryptophan is not found at the CDR3 terminus, so this likely reflects a read error. The rearrangement joins TRBV6-2 or TRBV6-3 to TRBJ1-5; D perhaps matches TRBD1 (5 bases). The CDR3 sequence is 15 residues long. Trimming removed 0 bases from V and 6 bases from J, with 12 bases in between. Germline lookup yields CDR1 MNHEY and CDR2 SVGEGT. The CDR3 here is CASSYSPRGSQPQHY. The CDR3, as DNA: TGTGCCAGCAGTTACTCTCCTAGGGGCAGTCAGCCCCAGCATTAT.

At least ten counts were recorded for this clonotype. The chain carries TRBV7-9 and TRBJ2-1; TRBD2 might be the D (7 bases). CDR3 length: 18 residues. Trimming took 1 base from V and 7 from J, leaving 23 bases between them. Germline CDR1 SEHNR, CDR2 FQNEAQ (reference sequence). The CDR3 loop is CASSLELAPPVQGNEQFF. CDR3 sequence (DNA): TGTGCCAGCAGCTTAGAACTAGCGCCCCCCGTCCAGGGGAATGAGCAGTTCTTC. The variable domain in full, with the rest retrieved from reference TRBV7-9 and TRBJ2-1, is DTGVSQNPRHKITKRGQNVTFRCDPISEHNRLYWYRQTLGQGPEFLTYFQNEAQLEKSRLLSDRFSAERPKGSFSTLEIQRTEQGDSAMYLCASSLELAPPVQGNEQFFGPGTRLTVL.

The chain joins TRBV13 to TRBJ2-7; 11 nucleotides match TRBD1. This CDR3 has 15 residues. V lost 4 bases and J lost 4; bases outside the gene matches: 6. Germline V lookup: CDR1 PRHDT, CDR2 FYEKMQ (reference sequence). CDR3 residues: CASSSTGTGGYEQYF. CDR3 bases: TGTGCCAGCAGCTCAACCGGGACAGGGGGTTACGAGCAGTACTTC.

This clonotype has ten or more counts. The chain employs TRBV5-5 and TRBJ2-3, with TRBD2 identical over 12 bases. Germline-derived CDR1 and CDR2 are SGHKS and YYEKEE (reference sequence). V trimming: 2 bases; J trimming: 4 bases; junction bases outside the gene matches: 5. This CDR3 is 16 amino acids long. The CDR3 is CASSLATSGRSDTQYF. The CDR3 coding sequence is TGTGCCAGCAGCTTAGCGACTAGCGGGAGATCAGATACGCAGTATTTT.

The table lists this clonotype with many counts. The chain joins TRBV7-2 to TRBJ2-7; no definite D call. The CDR3 is made up of 14 amino acids. Trimming removed 3 bases from V and 3 bases from J, with 12 bases in between. Germline V gives CDR1 SGHTA, CDR2 FQGNSA. The CDR3 is CASSLGWSDYEQYF. In DNA, the CDR3 is TGTGCCAGCAGCTTGGGGTGGTCAGACTACGAGCAGTACTTC.

In its sample, this clonotype was seen many times. The genes are TRBV7-9 and TRBJ1-1; D may be TRBD1 (6 bases). Trimming shortened V by 6 bases and J by 5 bases, and 19 bases separated the two germline ends. Germline-derived CDR1 and CDR2 are SEHNR and FQNEAQ (reference sequence). The CDR3 loop spans 15 amino acids. In nucleotides, the CDR3 is TGTGCCAGCAGTTCTCCTCTTCGGGGGCCGACTGAAGCTTTCTTT. As protein: CASSSPLRGPTEAFF.

This clonotype has ten or more counts. This sequence joins TRBV2 and TRBJ2-3; a weak D match, TRBD2 (5 bases). The germline V and J ends were trimmed by 7 bases and 0 bases, with 11 bases remaining between them. Per germline, CDR1 SNHLY and CDR2 FYNNEI. CDR3 size: 14 residues. For the CDR3, the DNA is TGTGCCAGCAACCCAGCGGTGAGCACAGATACGCAGTATTTT. Translating it yields CASNPAVSTDTQYF.

V gene TRBV6-6 combines with J gene TRBJ2-7; a possible D gene is TRBD1 (6 bases). V was pared by 6 bases and J by 4 bases, with 10 bases between. Germline V gene lookup returns CDR1 MNHNY and CDR2 SVGAGI (reference sequence). The CDR3 extends over 12 amino acids. This CDR3 is CASRLDSYEQYF. The CDR3, as DNA: TGTGCCAGCAGATTGGACAGTTACGAGCAGTACTTC.

The V gene is TRBV13, the J gene TRBJ1-1; 7 bases line up with TRBD1. With V trimmed by 2 bases and J by 3 bases, 3 bases remained unmatched. Germline CDR1 reads PRHDT; CDR2 reads FYEKMQ (reference sequence). The CDR3 is 14 amino acids. CDR3: CASSLKGGYTEAFF. The CDR3 nucleotides read TGTGCCAGCAGCTTAAAAGGGGGCTACACTGAAGCTTTCTTT.

The J gene is TRBJ2-1, the V gene TRBV7-8; D is tentatively TRBD1 or TRBD2 (5 bases each). There are 15 residues in the CDR3. CDR1 is SGHVS and CDR2 is FQNEAQ in the germline V gene. V dropped 4 bases and J dropped 4 bases, with 14 bases sitting between them. CDR3 bases: TGTGCCAGCAGCTCGTGGGGACGGAATTACAATGAGCAGTTCTTC. Amino acids: CASSSWGRNYNEQFF.

This clonotype was counted a few times. The chain links TRBV6-2 or TRBV6-3 to TRBJ2-1, with a possible D match to TRBD2 (5 bases). V lost 3 bases and J 6 bases, leaving 9 bases between the germline ends. CDR1 MNHEY and CDR2 SVGEGT come from the germline V gene. The CDR3 extends over 13 amino acids. CDR3 coding DNA: TGTGCCAGCAGTTATTTCGGAGGCAATGAGCAGTTCTTC. This sequence encodes CASSYFGGNEQFF.

This clonotype was picked up a small number of times. A much larger clone lies one base from this, so it may be a read error. J is TRBJ2-7 and V is TRBV4-3, with 12 bases that match TRBD2. Germline-derived CDR1 and CDR2 are LGHNA and YSLEER. There are 15 residues in the CDR3. V gave up 3 bases and J gave up 3 bases; unmatched junction bases: 3. For the CDR3, the DNA is TGCGCCAGCAGCCATGGGACTAGCGGGCGCTACGAGCAGTACTTC. Its protein is CASSHGTSGRYEQYF.

In this sample, this clonotype turned up many times. The chain joins TRBV7-9 to TRBJ2-1, with 10 bases fitting TRBD2. The CDR3 covers 13 residues. Germline V gene lookup returns CDR1 SEHNR and CDR2 FQNEAQ (reference sequence). Trimming took 7 bases from V and 8 from J; bases not matched to a gene: 5. The CDR3 protein is CASTLSGRDEQFF. CDR3 DNA sequence: TGTGCCAGCACACTCAGCGGGAGGGATGAGCAGTTCTTC.

This clonotype showed up many times. This sequence joins TRBV20-1 and TRBJ1-6; 8 nucleotides match TRBD1. Germline V lookup: CDR1 DFQATT, CDR2 SNEGSKA (reference sequence). This CDR3 is 17 amino acids long. J lost 9 bases, V lost 0 bases, and 13 bases had no gene match. CDR3 in amino acids: CSARDTTTGVLSSPLHF. CDR3 in DNA: TGCAGTGCTAGAGACACAACGACAGGGGTTTTGAGTTCACCCCTCCACTTT.

The chain employs TRBV20-1 and TRBJ2-7; D possibly corresponds to TRBD2 (6 bases). In germline, CDR1 is DFQATT, CDR2 SNEGSKA (reference sequence). CDR3 length: 14 residues. V was clipped by 0 bases and J by 3 bases, with 12 bases between them. This chain's CDR3 is CSARESGTHYEQYF. CDR3 DNA: TGCAGTGCTAGAGAGTCCGGGACTCACTACGAGCAGTACTTC.